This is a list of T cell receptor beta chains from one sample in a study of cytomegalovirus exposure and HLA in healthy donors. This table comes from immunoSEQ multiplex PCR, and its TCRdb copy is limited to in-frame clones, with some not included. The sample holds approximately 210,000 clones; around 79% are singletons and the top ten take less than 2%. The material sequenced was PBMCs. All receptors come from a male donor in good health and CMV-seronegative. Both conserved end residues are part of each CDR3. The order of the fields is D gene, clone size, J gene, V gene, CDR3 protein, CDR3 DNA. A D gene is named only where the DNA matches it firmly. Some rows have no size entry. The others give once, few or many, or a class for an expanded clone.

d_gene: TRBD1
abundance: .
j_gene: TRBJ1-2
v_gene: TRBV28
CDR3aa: CASHEQAGGFINYGYTF
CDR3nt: TGTGCCAGCCATGAACAGGCAGGGGGCTTTATAAACTATGGCTACACCTTC

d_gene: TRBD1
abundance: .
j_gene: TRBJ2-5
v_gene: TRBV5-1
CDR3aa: CASHRGPSQGDGETQYF
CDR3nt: TGCGCCAGCCACCGCGGTCCTTCGCAGGGGGACGGGGAGACCCAGTACTTC

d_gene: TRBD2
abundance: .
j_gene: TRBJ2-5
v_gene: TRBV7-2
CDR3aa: CASSLSGETQYF
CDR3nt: TGTGCCAGCAGCCTTAGCGGGGAGACCCAGTACTTC

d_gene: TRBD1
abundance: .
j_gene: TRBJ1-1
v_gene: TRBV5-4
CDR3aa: CASSQGGENAEAFF
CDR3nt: TGTGCCAGCAGCCAAGGGGGCGAGAACGCTGAAGCTTTCTTT

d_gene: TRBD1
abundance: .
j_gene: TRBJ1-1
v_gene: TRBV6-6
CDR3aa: CASSPLRTGPYTEAFF
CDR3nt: TGTGCCAGCAGCCCCCTCCGGACAGGGCCCTACACTGAAGCTTTCTTT

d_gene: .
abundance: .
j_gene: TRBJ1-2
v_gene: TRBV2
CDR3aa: CASSSGGYGYTF
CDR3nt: TGTGCCAGCAGTTCCGGGGGCTATGGCTACACCTTC

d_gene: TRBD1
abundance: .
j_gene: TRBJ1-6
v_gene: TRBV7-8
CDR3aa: CASSLGQGTSPLHF
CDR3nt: TGTGCCAGCAGCTTAGGACAGGGAACTTCACCCCTCCACTTT

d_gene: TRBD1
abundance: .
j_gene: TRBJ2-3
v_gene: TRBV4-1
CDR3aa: CASSIGPTGDTDTQYF
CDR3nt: TGCGCCAGCAGCATAGGACCGACAGGGGACACAGATACGCAGTATTTT

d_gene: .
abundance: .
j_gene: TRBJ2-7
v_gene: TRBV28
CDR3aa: CASSPGGTGIYEQYF
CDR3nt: TGTGCCAGCAGTCCCGGGGGGACAGGTATCTACGAGCAGTACTTC

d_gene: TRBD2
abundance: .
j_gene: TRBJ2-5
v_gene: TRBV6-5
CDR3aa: CASSYPGLAGWEQYF
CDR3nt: TGTGCCAGCAGTTATCCGGGACTAGCGGGGTGGGAGCAGTACTTC

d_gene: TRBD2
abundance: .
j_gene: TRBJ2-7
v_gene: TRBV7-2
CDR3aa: CASSLSGKTDEQYF
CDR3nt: TGTGCCAGCAGCCTTAGCGGGAAGACTGACGAGCAGTACTTC

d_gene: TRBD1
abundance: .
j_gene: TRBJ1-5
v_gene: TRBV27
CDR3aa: CASTQAGQGPYSNQPQHF
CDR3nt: TGTGCCAGCACCCAAGCGGGACAGGGCCCCTATAGCAATCAGCCCCAGCATTTT

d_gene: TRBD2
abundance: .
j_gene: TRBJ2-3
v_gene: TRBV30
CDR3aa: CAQGRGGGTDTQYF
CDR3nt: TGTGCCCAGGGACGGGGAGGGGGCACAGATACGCAGTATTTT

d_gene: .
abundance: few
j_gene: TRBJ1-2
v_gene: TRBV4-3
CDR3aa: CASSLASNYGYTF
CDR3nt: TGCGCCAGCAGCCTTGCTAGTAACTATGGCTACACCTTC

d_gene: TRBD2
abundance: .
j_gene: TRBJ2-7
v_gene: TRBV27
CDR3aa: CARPKWEGYEQYF
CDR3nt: TGTGCCAGGCCAAAATGGGAGGGCTACGAGCAGTACTTC

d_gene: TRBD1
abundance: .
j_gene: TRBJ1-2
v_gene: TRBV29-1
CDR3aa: CSVIWTGKNGYTF
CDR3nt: TGCAGCGTCATTTGGACAGGCAAAAATGGCTACACCTTC

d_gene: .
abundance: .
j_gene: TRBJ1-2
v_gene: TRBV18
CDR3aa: CASSPGSWGGYTF
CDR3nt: TGTGCCAGCTCACCGGGGAGCTGGGGTGGCTACACCTTC

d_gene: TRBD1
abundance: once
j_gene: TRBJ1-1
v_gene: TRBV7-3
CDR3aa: CASSLGTGRPTEAFF
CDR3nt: TGTGCCAGCAGCTTAGGGACAGGGAGGCCTACTGAAGCTTTCTTT

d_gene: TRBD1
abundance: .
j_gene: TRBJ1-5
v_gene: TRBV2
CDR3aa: CASSGQGAGFQPQHF
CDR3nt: TGTGCCAGCAGTGGACAGGGGGCAGGTTTTCAGCCCCAGCATTTT

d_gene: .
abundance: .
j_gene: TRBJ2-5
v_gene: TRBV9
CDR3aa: CASSVVDTQETQYF
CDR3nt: TGTGCCAGCAGCGTAGTGGACACCCAAGAGACCCAGTACTTC

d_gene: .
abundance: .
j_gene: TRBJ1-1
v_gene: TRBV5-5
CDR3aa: CASSPNIRGTEAFF
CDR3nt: TGTGCCAGCAGCCCCAACATTAGGGGCACTGAAGCTTTCTTT

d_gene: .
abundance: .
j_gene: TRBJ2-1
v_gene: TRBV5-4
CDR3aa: CASSRPLADAYNEQFF
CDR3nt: TGTGCCAGCAGCCGCCCACTAGCAGACGCCTACAATGAGCAGTTCTTC

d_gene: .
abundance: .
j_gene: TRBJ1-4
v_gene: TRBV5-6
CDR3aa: CASSAGGEGEKLFF
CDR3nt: TGTGCCAGCAGCGCCGGGGGAGAGGGTGAAAAACTGTTTTTT

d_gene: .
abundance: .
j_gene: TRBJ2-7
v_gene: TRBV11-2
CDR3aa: CASSFHLSSYEQYF
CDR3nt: TGTGCCAGCAGCTTTCACTTGAGCTCCTACGAGCAGTACTTC

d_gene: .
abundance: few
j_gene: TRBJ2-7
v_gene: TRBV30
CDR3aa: CAWMENYEQYF
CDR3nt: TGTGCCTGGATGGAGAACTACGAGCAGTACTTC

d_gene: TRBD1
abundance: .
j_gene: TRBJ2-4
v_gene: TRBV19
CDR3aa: CASTLGTGSVAKNIQYF
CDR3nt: TGTGCCAGTACCCTCGGGACAGGGAGCGTAGCCAAAAACATTCAGTACTTC

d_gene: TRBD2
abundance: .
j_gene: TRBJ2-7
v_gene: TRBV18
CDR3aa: CASSPPPSGSYEQYF
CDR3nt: TGTGCCAGCTCACCACCGCCTAGCGGCTCCTACGAGCAGTACTTC

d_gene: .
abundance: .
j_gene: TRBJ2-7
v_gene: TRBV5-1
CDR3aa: CASSSRAGDSYEQYF
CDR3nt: TGCGCCAGCAGCTCGAGGGCAGGGGACTCCTACGAGCAGTACTTC